This T cell receptor beta chain derives from a study of control samples from healthy donors and cancer patients. Germline CDR1 and CDR2: SQVTM and ANQGSEA. The CDR3 loop spans 14 amino acids. The trim removed 6 bases at V and 2 bases at J, leaving 7 bases unmatched. Sequencing was performed with immunoSEQ multiplex PCR; in TCRdb, only in-frame clones are kept and a portion is missing. This sample lists about 190,000 clones; its ten largest clones have 2% to 2.5%. Sequencing was done on a sample of blood. The chain is built from TRBV29-1 and TRBJ2-7, with 10 bases matching TRBD2. The TCR originated in a woman under 40 in good health. The chain's CDR3 is CSVAGLAETYEQYF. In DNA form, the CDR3 reads TGCAGCGTGGCCGGACTAGCGGAGACCTACGAGCAGTACTTC.